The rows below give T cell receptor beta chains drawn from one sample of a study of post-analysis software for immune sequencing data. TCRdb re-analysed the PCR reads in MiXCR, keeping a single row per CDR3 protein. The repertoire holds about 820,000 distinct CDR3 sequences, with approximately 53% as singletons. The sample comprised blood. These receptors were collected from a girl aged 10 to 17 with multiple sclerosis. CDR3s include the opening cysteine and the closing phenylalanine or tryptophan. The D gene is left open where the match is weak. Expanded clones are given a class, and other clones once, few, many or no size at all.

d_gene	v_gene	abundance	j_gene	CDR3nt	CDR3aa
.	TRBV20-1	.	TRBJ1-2	TGCAGTGTCGCCCCAGGGATGAACTATGGCTACACCTTC	CSVAPGMNYGYTF
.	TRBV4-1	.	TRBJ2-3	TGCGCCAGCAGCCAAGATGAGGCCAGGGGGGTGAGCACAGATACGCAGTATTTT	CASSQDEARGVSTDTQYF
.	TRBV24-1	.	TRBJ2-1	TGTGCCACCAGTGATTTTCTCCAGTCTGAGCAGTTCTTC	CATSDFLQSEQFF
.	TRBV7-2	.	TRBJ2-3	TGTGCCAGCAGCTGGGACTGGGGCACAGATACGCAGTATTTT	CASSWDWGTDTQYF
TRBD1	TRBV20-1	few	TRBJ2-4	TGCAGTGCTCCACCGGACAGGGGGCCGGAGACCAAAAACATTCAGTACTTC	CSAPPDRGPETKNIQYF
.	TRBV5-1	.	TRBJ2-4	TGCGCCAGCAGCCTTGAGGACACCCGGAACATTCAGTACTTC	CASSLEDTRNIQYF
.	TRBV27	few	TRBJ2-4	TGTGCCAGCAGTTCGACCTCCGTCGGTGAGCAGTACTTC	CASSSTSVGEQYF
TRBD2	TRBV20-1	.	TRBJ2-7	TGCAGTGCCCCGGTCCCTAGCGGGAGGGGTGAGCAGTACTTC	CSAPVPSGRGEQYF
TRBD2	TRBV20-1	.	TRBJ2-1	TGCAGTGCTAGCTCCTCTGTCCTAGCGGGGCGCTCCTACAATGAGCAGTTCTTC	CSASSSVLAGRSYNEQFF
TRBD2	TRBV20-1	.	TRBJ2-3	TGCAGTGCTTGGACTAGCTACCAGAGCACAGATACGCAGTATTTT	CSAWTSYQSTDTQYF
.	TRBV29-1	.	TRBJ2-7	TGCAGCGGAGGCGAGTCCTACGAGCAGTACTTC	CSGGESYEQYF
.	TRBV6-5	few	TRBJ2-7	TGTGCCAGCACACGGGGCGGAAGCTCCTACAATGAGCAGTACTTC	CASTRGGSSYNEQYF
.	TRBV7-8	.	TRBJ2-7	TGTGCCAGCAGCTTAGCCAGGCTAATCCCCTACGAGCAGTACTTC	CASSLARLIPYEQYF
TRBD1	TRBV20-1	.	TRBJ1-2	TGCAGTGCTAGAAATCGGTACAGGGGGCGCTTAAGCTATGGCTACACCTTC	CSARNRYRGRLSYGYTF
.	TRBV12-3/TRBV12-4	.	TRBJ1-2	TGTGCCAGCAGCAGCTACCCGGGAAATCACCCAACTAACTATGGCTACACCTTC	CASSSYPGNHPTNYGYTF
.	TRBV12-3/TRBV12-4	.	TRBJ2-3	TGTGCCAGCAGAAGACTAAGGGTTAGCGCAGATATGCAGTATTTT	CASRRLRVSADMQYF
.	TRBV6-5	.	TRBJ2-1	TGTGCCAGTAGGGCATTCCTTGAGCAGTTCTTC	CASRAFLEQFF
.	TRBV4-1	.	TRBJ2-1	TGCGCCAGCAGCCAAGATTGGCTCGGACACTCCTACAATGAGCAGTTCTTC	CASSQDWLGHSYNEQFF
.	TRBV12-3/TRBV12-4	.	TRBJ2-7	TGTGCCAGCAGCGCGGAGCTGGGGGCACTCTACGAGCAGTACTTC	CASSAELGALYEQYF
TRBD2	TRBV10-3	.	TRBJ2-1	TGTGCCATCAAGCCAGCGGGAGGGAAAAATGAGCAGTTCTTC	CAIKPAGGKNEQFF
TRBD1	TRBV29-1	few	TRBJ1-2	TGCAGCGTTGCGACGGGACAGGGGGTTCGCTACACCTTC	CSVATGQGVRYTF